The sample holds one count of the clone carrying this T cell receptor beta chain. Generated by immunoSEQ multiplex PCR, the TCRdb table keeps only in-frame clones and is missing some. The data hold 80,000 to 95,000 clones, with approximately 87% observed a single time. This sample was included in a study of PD-L1 blockade in urothelial cancer. The V gene lost 1 base and the J gene lost 0 bases, with 18 bases spanning the gap. The CDR3 is 18 amino acids. Germline CDR1 MGHRA, CDR2 YSYEKL. Time point here: peripheral blood 6 weeks after treatment start. The sequenced sample was PBMCs, obtained around atezolizumab (anti-PD-L1) treatment. The TCR was taken from a man aged 65 to 85 with urothelial cancer. V and J are TRBV4-1 and TRBJ1-1; a weak D match, TRBD1 (6 bases). The CDR3 here is CASSQGFTGLAMNTEAFF. CDR3 DNA: TGCGCCAGCAGCCAAGGATTCACAGGGTTGGCTATGAACACTGAAGCTTTCTTT.